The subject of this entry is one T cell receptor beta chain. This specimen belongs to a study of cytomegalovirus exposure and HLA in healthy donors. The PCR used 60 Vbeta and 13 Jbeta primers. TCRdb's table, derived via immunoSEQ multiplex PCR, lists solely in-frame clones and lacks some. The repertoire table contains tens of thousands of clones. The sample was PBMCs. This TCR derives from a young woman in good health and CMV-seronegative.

Here the CDR3 DNA reads TGTGCCAGCAGCTTGGGGGGGGGCTATGGCTACACCTTC. Translated, it gives CASSLGGGYGYTF. The chain carries TRBV5-4 and TRBJ1-2; the D gene is possibly TRBD1 (5 bases). The V end was cut by 0 bases, the J end by 4 bases, with 7 bases between. The V gene's germline CDR1 is SGHNT and CDR2 YYREEE (reference sequence). The CDR3 contains 13 residues. The variable domain in full, completed from reference TRBV5-4 and TRBJ1-2, reads ETGVTQSPTHLIKTRGQQVTLRCSSQSGHNTVSWYQQALGQGPQFIFQYYREEENGRGNFPPRFSGLQFPNYSSELNVNALELDDSALYLCASSLGGGYGYTFGSGTRLTVV.